The rows below give T cell receptor beta chains drawn from one sample of a study of cytomegalovirus exposure and HLA in healthy donors. Sequencing was performed with immunoSEQ multiplex PCR; in TCRdb, only in-frame clones are kept and a portion is missing. Of tens of thousands of clones listed, under 80% were seen once; the top ten hold under 7%. What was sequenced was PBMCs. The receptors were sampled from a young man in good health and CMV-seropositive. Both conserved end residues are part of each CDR3. Each record gives: J gene, clone size, V gene, D gene, CDR3 DNA, CDR3 protein. D genes are given only for firm matches. The size of a clone is reported for some rows only, either as once, few or many, or as a class for expanded clones.

J: TRBJ2-2
size: .
V: TRBV7-9
D: .
DNA: TGTGCCAGCAGCCTGGCAGGGCCAGACACCGGGGAGCTGTTTTTT
CDR3: CASSLAGPDTGELFF

J: TRBJ2-7
size: .
V: TRBV9
D: .
DNA: TGTGCCAGCAGCGTAGGGGGACTCTCCCGTGAGCAGTACTTC
CDR3: CASSVGGLSREQYF

J: TRBJ2-3
size: .
V: TRBV10-1
D: .
DNA: TGCGCCAGCAGTGAGATTAGCGGTGGCACAGATACGCAGTATTTT
CDR3: CASSEISGGTDTQYF

J: TRBJ2-4
size: .
V: TRBV11-2
D: TRBD1
DNA: TGTGCCAGCAGCTCTTACAGGGGAGCCAAAAACATTCAGTACTTC
CDR3: CASSSYRGAKNIQYF

J: TRBJ2-3
size: .
V: TRBV6-5
D: .
DNA: TGTGCCAGCAGTTACTCCTTCGGTCTATTGAGGGATACGCAGTATTTT
CDR3: CASSYSFGLLRDTQYF

J: TRBJ2-7
size: .
V: TRBV15
D: TRBD1
DNA: TGTGCCACCAGCAGTAACAGGGGTTTCTACGAGCAGTACTTC
CDR3: CATSSNRGFYEQYF

J: TRBJ2-1
size: .
V: TRBV28
D: TRBD1
DNA: TGTGCCAGCAGTTTCTCACGACCCGACAGGGTAACCTACAATGAGCAGTTCTTC
CDR3: CASSFSRPDRVTYNEQFF

J: TRBJ2-1
size: .
V: TRBV7-9
D: TRBD1
DNA: TGTGCCAGCAGATCAACCCCGGACAGGGCTCTTTGGAATGAGCAGTTCTTC
CDR3: CASRSTPDRALWNEQFF

J: TRBJ1-1
size: .
V: TRBV6-1
D: TRBD1
DNA: TGTGCCAGCAGTGACAGCCTCCGGGACAGAGACACTGAAGCTTTCTTT
CDR3: CASSDSLRDRDTEAFF

J: TRBJ2-7
size: .
V: TRBV6-1
D: TRBD2
DNA: TGTGCCAGCAGTGACCCGGGACTAATTAGCTCCTACGAGCAGTACTTC
CDR3: CASSDPGLISSYEQYF

J: TRBJ1-1
size: .
V: TRBV15
D: .
DNA: TGTGCCACCAGCGAGAGGGTGAACAGGGTTGAAGCTTTCTTT
CDR3: CATSERVNRVEAFF

J: TRBJ2-1
size: few
V: TRBV6-5
D: TRBD2
DNA: TGTGCCAGCAGGGGACTAGCGGGACTGGGTAATGAGCAGTTCTTC
CDR3: CASRGLAGLGNEQFF

J: TRBJ2-2
size: .
V: TRBV10-3
D: TRBD2
DNA: TGTGCCATCAGTGAGGGGCTAGCGGGAGTCACCGGGGAGCTGTTTTTT
CDR3: CAISEGLAGVTGELFF

J: TRBJ1-6
size: .
V: TRBV2
D: .
DNA: TGTGCCAGCAGTGAGGAGGCGGCCTTGGGGTCACCCCTCCACTTT
CDR3: CASSEEAALGSPLHF

J: TRBJ2-7
size: .
V: TRBV7-6
D: TRBD1
DNA: TGTGCCAGCAGCTTAGCGGCCGCGGACAGGGAAGTCCTCTACGAGCAGTACTTC
CDR3: CASSLAAADREVLYEQYF

J: TRBJ2-3
size: once
V: TRBV27
D: .
DNA: TGTGCCAGCAGTCTAGGAGACACAGATACGCAGTATTTT
CDR3: CASSLGDTDTQYF

J: TRBJ1-1
size: .
V: TRBV7-9
D: .
DNA: TGTGCCAGCAGCTTATACGCGCAAAACACTGAAGCTTTCTTT
CDR3: CASSLYAQNTEAFF

J: TRBJ2-1
size: .
V: TRBV4-1
D: TRBD2
DNA: TGCGCCAGCAGCCAAGATCCACCTAGCGGGAGGTTCCCTTACAATGAGCAGTTCTTC
CDR3: CASSQDPPSGRFPYNEQFF

J: TRBJ1-1
size: .
V: TRBV6-6
D: .
DNA: TGTGCCAGCAGTTACCGCGGGGCTGAAGCTTTCTTT
CDR3: CASSYRGAEAFF

J: TRBJ2-7
size: .
V: TRBV7-8
D: .
DNA: TGTGCCAGCAGCCTCCGGGACACTTTCTACGAGCAGTACTTC
CDR3: CASSLRDTFYEQYF

J: TRBJ2-3
size: .
V: TRBV7-7
D: .
DNA: TGTGCTAGCAGCTCCGGGAGTTTCAGCACAGATACGCAGTATTTT
CDR3: CASSSGSFSTDTQYF

J: TRBJ1-1
size: .
V: TRBV4-1
D: .
DNA: TGCGCCAGCAGCCACCACGCGGGGGCAACGGGGGCTTTCTTT
CDR3: CASSHHAGATGAFF

J: TRBJ1-2
size: .
V: TRBV29-1
D: .
DNA: TGCAGCGTTGAACGGGGGGGTGGGCCTAACTATGGCTACACCTTC
CDR3: CSVERGGGPNYGYTF

J: TRBJ2-1
size: few
V: TRBV20-1
D: .
DNA: TGCAGTGTCCCCATGGGGCCTGAGCAGTTCTTC
CDR3: CSVPMGPEQFF